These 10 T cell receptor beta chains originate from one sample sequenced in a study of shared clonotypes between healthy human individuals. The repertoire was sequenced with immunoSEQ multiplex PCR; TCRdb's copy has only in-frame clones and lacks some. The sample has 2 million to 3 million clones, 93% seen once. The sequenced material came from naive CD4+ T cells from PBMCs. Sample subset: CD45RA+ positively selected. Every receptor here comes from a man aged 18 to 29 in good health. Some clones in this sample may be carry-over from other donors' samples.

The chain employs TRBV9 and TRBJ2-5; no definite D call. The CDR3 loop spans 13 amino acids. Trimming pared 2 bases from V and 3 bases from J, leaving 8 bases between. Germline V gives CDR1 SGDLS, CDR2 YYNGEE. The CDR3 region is CASSVHGEETQYF. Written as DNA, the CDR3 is TGTGCCAGCAGCGTTCACGGAGAAGAGACCCAGTACTTC.

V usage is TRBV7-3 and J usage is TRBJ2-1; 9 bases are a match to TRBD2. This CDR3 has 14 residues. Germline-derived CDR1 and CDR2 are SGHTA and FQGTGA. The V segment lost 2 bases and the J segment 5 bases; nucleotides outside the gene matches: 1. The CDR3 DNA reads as TGTGCCAGCAGCTTACTAGCGGGAAACAATGAGCAGTTCTTC. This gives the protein CASSLLAGNNEQFF. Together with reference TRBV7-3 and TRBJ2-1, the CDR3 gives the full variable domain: GAGVSQTPSNKVTEKGKYVELRCDPISGHTALYWYRQSLGQGPEFLIYFQGTGAADDSGLPNDRFFAVRPEGSVSTLKIQRTERGDSAVYLCASSLLAGNNEQFFGPGTRLTVL.

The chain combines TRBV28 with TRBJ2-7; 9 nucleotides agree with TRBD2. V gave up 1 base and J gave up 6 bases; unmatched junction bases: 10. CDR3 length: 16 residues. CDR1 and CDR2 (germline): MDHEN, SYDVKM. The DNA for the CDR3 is TGTGCCAGCAGTTTATCGCGGGAGGGCCCGATCGGCGAGCAGTACTTC. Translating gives CASSLSREGPIGEQYF.

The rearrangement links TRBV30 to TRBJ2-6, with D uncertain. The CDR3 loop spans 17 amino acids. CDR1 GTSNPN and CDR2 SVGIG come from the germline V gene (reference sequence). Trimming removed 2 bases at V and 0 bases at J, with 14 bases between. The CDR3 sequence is CAWSSTRVSSGANVLTF. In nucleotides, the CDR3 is TGTGCCTGGAGTAGTACGCGAGTGAGCTCTGGGGCCAACGTCCTGACTTTC. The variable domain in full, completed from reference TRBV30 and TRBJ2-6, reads SQTIHQWPATLVQPVGSPLSLECTVEGTSNPNLYWYRQAAGRGLQLLFYSVGIGQISSEVPQNLSASRPQDRQFILSSKKLLLSDSGFYLCAWSSTRVSSGANVLTFGAGSRLTVL.

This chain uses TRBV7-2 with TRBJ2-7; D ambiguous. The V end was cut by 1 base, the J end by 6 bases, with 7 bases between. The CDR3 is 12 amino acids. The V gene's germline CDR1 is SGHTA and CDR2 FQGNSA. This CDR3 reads CASSLDMREQYF. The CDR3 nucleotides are TGTGCCAGCAGCTTAGATATGCGCGAGCAGTACTTC.

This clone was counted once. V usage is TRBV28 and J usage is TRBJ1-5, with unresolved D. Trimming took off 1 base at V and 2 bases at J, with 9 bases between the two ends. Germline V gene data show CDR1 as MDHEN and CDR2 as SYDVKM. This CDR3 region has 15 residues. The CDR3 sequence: CASSLSSTGNQPQHF. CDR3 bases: TGTGCCAGCAGTTTATCGTCGACGGGCAATCAGCCCCAGCATTTT.

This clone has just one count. CDR3 sequence reads: CASSPGLNEKLFF. The CDR3 DNA is TGTGCCAGTAGTCCTGGACTGAATGAAAAACTGTTTTTT. The chain has TRBV19 and TRBJ1-4, with D hard to call. Germline assignment: CDR1 LNHDA and CDR2 SQIVND (reference sequence). CDR3 length equals 13 residues. V shed 5 bases and J shed 5 bases, with 9 bases lying between them. The whole variable domain, remainder taken from reference TRBV19 and TRBJ1-4, is DGGITQSPKYLFRKEGQNVTLSCEQNLNHDAMYWYRQDPGQGLRLIYYSQIVNDFQKGDIAEGYSVSREKKESFPLTVTSAQKNPTAFYLCASSPGLNEKLFFGSGTQLSVL.

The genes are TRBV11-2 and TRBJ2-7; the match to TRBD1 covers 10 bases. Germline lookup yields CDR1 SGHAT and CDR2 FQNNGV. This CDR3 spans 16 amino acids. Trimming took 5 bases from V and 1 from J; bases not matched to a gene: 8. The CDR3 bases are TGTGCCAGCAGCCCTCTCGACAGGGGGCCTTCCTACGAGCAGTACTTC. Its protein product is CASSPLDRGPSYEQYF.

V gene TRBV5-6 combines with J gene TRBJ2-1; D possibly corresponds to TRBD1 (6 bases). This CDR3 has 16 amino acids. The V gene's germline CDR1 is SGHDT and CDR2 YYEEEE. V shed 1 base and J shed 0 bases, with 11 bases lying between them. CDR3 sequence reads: CASSLSGRGSYNEQFF. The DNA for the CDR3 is TGTGCCAGCAGCTTGTCCGGCAGGGGCTCCTACAATGAGCAGTTCTTC. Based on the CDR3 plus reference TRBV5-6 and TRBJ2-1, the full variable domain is DAGVTQSPTHLIKTRGQQVTLRCSPKSGHDTVSWYQQALGQGPQFIFQYYEEEERQRGNFPDRFSGHQFPNYSSELNVNALLLGDSALYLCASSLSGRGSYNEQFFGPGTRLTVL.

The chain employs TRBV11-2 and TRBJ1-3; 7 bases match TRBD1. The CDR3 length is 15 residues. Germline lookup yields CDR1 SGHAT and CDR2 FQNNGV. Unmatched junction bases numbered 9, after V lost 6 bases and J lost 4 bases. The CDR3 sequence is CASRYLRDRGNTIYF. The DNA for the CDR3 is TGTGCCAGCAGGTACCTCCGGGACAGAGGAAACACCATATATTTT. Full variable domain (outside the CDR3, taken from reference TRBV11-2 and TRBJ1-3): EAGVAQSPRYKIIEKRQSVAFWCNPISGHATLYWYQQILGQGPKLLIQFQNNGVVDDSQLPKDRFSAERLKGVDSTLKIQPAKLEDSAVYLCASRYLRDRGNTIYFGEGSWLTVV.